This TCR beta chain was captured in a study of T cells after yellow fever vaccination. In the study overall: Low-cell-number fractions underwent preparation using SMART-Seq v4 Ultra Low Input. The study, taken as a whole, reports: Among primary-vaccination clones, most reappeared after the booster, at roughly 96% for CD4 and approximately 90% for CD8.

CDR1 and CDR2 (germline): MNHEY, SMNVEV (reference sequence). The V and J ends lost 3 bases and 1 base respectively, with 13 bases between them. The CDR3 length is 17 residues. TCRdb re-derived calls from the 5' RACE reads in MiXCR, one entry per CDR3 protein. The top ten hold approximately 3.4% of the sample, which has about 340,000 distinct CDR3 sequences, about 12% seen once. The table lists this clonotype with a few counts. Its specificity is not known. This sequence joins TRBV27 and TRBJ2-6; a weak D match, TRBD1 (5 bases). This receptor was identified in a man younger than 30 who received the YFV17D yellow fever vaccine. Sequences were derived from CD4+ T cells sorted from PBMCs, sampled 15 days after the yellow fever booster vaccination. DNA of the CDR3: TGTGCCAGCAGTTTTGGACAAGGGCGATCTGGGGCCAACGTCCTGACTTTC. Protein: CASSFGQGRSGANVLTF.